This TCR beta chain is from a study of technical replicates of blood from a handful of donors. The CDR3 extends over 14 amino acids. Losses at the gene ends were 6 bases for V and 8 bases for J; bases not matched to a gene: 12. From germline, CDR1 is SNHLY and CDR2 FYNNEI. The data were produced by immunoSEQ multiplex PCR, yet TCRdb's version contains in-frame clones alone and is incomplete. The sample carries about 44,000 clones, around 96% recorded once. V gene TRBV2 combines with J gene TRBJ1-2, with 7 bases lining up with TRBD1. Material: T cells isolated from PBMCs. The sequence derives from a human donor in good health. The DNA of the CDR3 is TGTGCCAGCAGGGCTTCTTCCGGGACAGTAGGCTACACCTTC. Its translation: CASRASSGTVGYTF.